This TCR beta chain is from a study of T cell repertoires in cytomegalovirus infection. Study information: Well-studied HLA-B-restricted CMV epitopes were used in the study alongside recently identified HLA-C-restricted ones. In public TCR beta signatures, there were indications of both CMV infection and matching HLA type.

Study-wide results and caveats: Cumulative frequency (of public TCR beta family members) identified carriers of CMV plus the relevant HLA. Ex vivo, HLA-C-restricted CMV-specific TCR beta clonotypes prevailed over the rest of the response.

This clonotype appeared many times. Its specificity is not known. The CDR3 is 14 residues long. The J segment lost 0 bases and the V segment lost 5 bases, leaving 4 bases of the junction unmatched. TCRdb reprocessed the reads via MiXCR and lists one record per CDR3 protein. The repertoire holds fewer than 900,000 distinct CDR3 sequences, with approximately 32% as singletons. Sequences were derived from cultured CD8+ T cells from PBMCs, sampled from culture after CMV antigen stimulation. The J gene is TRBJ2-7, the V gene TRBV12-3 or TRBV12-4; TRBD1 matches 7 bases. The source is a human donor in good health (CMV status not recorded). Some clones in this sample may be carry-over from other donors' samples. CDR3 in amino acids: CASSPGTVSYEQYF. The DNA for the CDR3 is TGTGCCAGCAGTCCAGGGACAGTCTCCTACGAGCAGTACTTC.